Sequencing of this TCR beta chain was carried out in a study of shared clonotypes between healthy human individuals. Study as a whole: The donor pool was made up of a couple of women and three men aged 18 to 49. Findings and limits, study-wide: In this cohort, only blood was sampled, and tissue repertoires likely differ.

Donors comprised only Caucasian adults living in Nashville, Tennessee. With ten immunoSEQ deep assay plates, unsorted PBMC DNA underwent sequencing. TCRdb keeps only in-frame clones here, not all; method: immunoSEQ multiplex PCR. The sample has about 460,000 clones, about 74% seen once; the top ten hold around 11%. The CDR3 contains 12 residues. CDR1 is MDHEN, CDR2 SYDVKM, per germline. Between the trimmed V and J ends, which lost 5 bases and 1 base, there was a span of 3 bases. This clone appeared a single time. Its antigen remains unidentified. The V call is TRBV28, the J call TRBJ2-1; no definite D call. The specimen sequenced was PBMCs. The TCR was taken from a woman aged 40 to 50 in good health. Some clones in this sample may be carry-over from other donors' samples. CDR3 region: CASSTSYNEQFF. The CDR3 nucleotides are TGTGCCAGCAGTACATCCTACAATGAGCAGTTCTTC.